What follows is one TCR beta chain and its context. Other DNA variants within this sample encode the same CDR3. This sample was included in a study of cytomegalovirus exposure and HLA in healthy donors. There are 11 residues in the CDR3. Germline V gene lookup returns CDR1 MNHEY and CDR2 SVGAGI. V shed 4 bases, J shed 9 bases, and the junction held 0 bases outside the gene matches. The assay was immunoSEQ multiplex PCR, and TCRdb's table has in-frame clones only and misses some. The sample yields around 140,000 clones, 75% to 90% seen once. The chain links TRBV6-5 to TRBJ2-1; 7 bases are a match to TRBD2. The source material was PBMCs. The source is a woman under 30 in good health and CMV-seronegative. The CDR3 here is CASSSSGEQFF. In DNA, the CDR3 is TGTGCCAGCAGTTCTAGCGGTGAGCAGTTCTTC.